The clone carrying this T cell receptor beta chain was recorded a few times. Trimming took off 6 bases at V and 7 bases at J, with 13 bases between the two ends. The CDR3 is 12 amino acids. Germline CDR1 SEHNR, CDR2 FQNEAQ (reference sequence). These data belong to a study of PD-L1 blockade in urothelial cancer. Overall study context: Before enrollment, 0 to 3 chemotherapy regimens had been given to patients. T cells were recovered from blood samples at a median of approximately 150,000.

Time point meaning: pretreatment peripheral blood. Some clones are missing from TCRdb's copy, which holds only in-frame ones; the method was immunoSEQ multiplex PCR. The repertoire holds roughly 120,000 clones, with around 84% as singletons. The sequencing here drew on PBMCs, taken around atezolizumab (anti-PD-L1) treatment. The chain combines TRBV7-9 with TRBJ2-7, with D possibly TRBD2 on 6 matching bases. This receptor was identified in a middle-aged man with urothelial cancer. CDR3 sequence (DNA): TGTGCCAGCAGGAGAGAGGCGGGGGAGCAGTACTTC. It encodes CASRREAGEQYF.